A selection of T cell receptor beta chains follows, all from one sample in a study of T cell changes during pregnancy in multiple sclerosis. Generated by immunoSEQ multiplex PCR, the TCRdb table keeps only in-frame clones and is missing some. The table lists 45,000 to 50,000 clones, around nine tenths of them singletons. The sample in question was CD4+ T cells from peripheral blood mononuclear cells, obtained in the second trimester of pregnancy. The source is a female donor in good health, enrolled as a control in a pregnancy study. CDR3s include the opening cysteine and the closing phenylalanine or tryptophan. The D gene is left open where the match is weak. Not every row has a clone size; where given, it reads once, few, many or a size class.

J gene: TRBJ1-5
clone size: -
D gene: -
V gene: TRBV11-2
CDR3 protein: CASSLLSADQPQHF
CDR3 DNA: TGTGCCAGCAGCTTACTCTCTGCGGATCAGCCCCAGCATTTT

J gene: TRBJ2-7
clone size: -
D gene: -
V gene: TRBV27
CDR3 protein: CASSLHAGEQYF
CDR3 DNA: TGTGCCAGCAGTTTACATGCCGGCGAGCAGTACTTC

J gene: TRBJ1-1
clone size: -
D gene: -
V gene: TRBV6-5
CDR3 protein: CASSFRQGLGEAFF
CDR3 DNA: TGTGCCAGCAGTTTCCGGCAGGGGCTAGGTGAAGCTTTCTTT

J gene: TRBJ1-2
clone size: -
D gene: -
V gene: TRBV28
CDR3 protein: CAHGLGLYGYTF
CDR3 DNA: TGTGCCCACGGCCTGGGGCTCTATGGCTACACCTTC

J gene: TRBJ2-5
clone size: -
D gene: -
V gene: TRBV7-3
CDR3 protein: CASSLGGYGSETQYF
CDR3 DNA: TGTGCCAGCAGCTTAGGAGGGTACGGGTCGGAGACCCAGTACTTC

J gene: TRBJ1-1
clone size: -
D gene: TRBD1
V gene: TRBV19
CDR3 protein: CASSTPGGLNTEAFF
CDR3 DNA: TGTGCCAGTAGTACTCCAGGGGGGCTCAACACTGAAGCTTTCTTT

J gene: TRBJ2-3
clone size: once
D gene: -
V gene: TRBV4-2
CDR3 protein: CASREGATDTQYF
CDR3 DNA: TGTGCCAGCAGGGAGGGGGCTACAGATACGCAGTATTTT

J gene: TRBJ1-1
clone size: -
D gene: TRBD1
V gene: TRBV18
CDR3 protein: CASSPLDRGMRTEAFF
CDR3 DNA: TGTGCCAGCTCACCACTCGACAGGGGGATGAGGACTGAAGCTTTCTTT

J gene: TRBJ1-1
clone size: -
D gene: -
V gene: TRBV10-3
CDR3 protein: CAIGGAETLNTEAFF
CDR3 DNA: TGTGCCATCGGAGGGGCAGAGACCTTGAACACTGAAGCTTTCTTT

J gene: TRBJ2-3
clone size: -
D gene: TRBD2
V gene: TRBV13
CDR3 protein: CASSLGGPGTSGGARTDTQYF
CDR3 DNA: TGTGCCAGCAGCTTAGGAGGGCCCGGGACTAGCGGGGGGGCCCGCACAGATACGCAGTATTTT

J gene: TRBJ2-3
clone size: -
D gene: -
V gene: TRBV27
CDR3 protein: CASSLERDSKGPDTQYF
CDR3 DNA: TGTGCCAGCAGTTTGGAACGGGACTCAAAAGGCCCAGATACGCAGTATTTT

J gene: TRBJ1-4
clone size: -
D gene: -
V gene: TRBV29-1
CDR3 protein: CSVVLLEKLFF
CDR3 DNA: TGCAGCGTTGTACTGCTTGAAAAACTGTTTTTT

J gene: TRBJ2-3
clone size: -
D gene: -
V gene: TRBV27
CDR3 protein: CASSFRWRTSTDTQYF
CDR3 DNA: TGTGCCAGCAGTTTTAGGTGGCGGACTAGCACAGATACGCAGTATTTT

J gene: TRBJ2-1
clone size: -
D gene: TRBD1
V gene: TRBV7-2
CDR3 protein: CASSLEQGLGYEQFF
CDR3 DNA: TGTGCCAGCAGCTTAGAACAGGGGCTTGGGTATGAGCAGTTCTTC

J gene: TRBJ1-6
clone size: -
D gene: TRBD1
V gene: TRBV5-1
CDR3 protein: CASSLGDRDNSPLHF
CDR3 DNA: TGCGCCAGCAGCTTGGGGGACAGGGATAATTCACCCCTCCACTTT

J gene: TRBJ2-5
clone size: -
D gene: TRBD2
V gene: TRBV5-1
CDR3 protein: CASSLGVSGGAEGETQYF
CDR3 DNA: TGCGCCAGCAGCCTTGGGGTTAGCGGGGGGGCCGAGGGAGAGACCCAGTACTTC

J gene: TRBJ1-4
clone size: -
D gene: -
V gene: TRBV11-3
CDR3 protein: CASSQQPTNEKLFF
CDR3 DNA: TGTGCCAGCAGCCAACAACCAACTAATGAAAAACTGTTTTTT